These 20 T cell receptor beta chains were sequenced from one sample in a study of regulatory T cells in long-lasting Graves disease. For TCR beta, libraries came from iRepertoire HTBI primers and Arm-PCR of CDR3 regions. From the multiplex PCR reads, TCRdb called clonotypes with MiXCR, one entry per CDR3 protein. The data show hundreds of thousands of distinct CDR3 sequences, with 15% to 18% seen just once and about a fifth held by the top ten. Time point reported: newly diagnosed GD, antithyroid drugs for less than 3 months. RNA from PBMCs was the source of the TCR library. The material was peripheral blood mononuclear cells (PBMCs), obtained at new diagnosis, from a patient treated with antithyroid drugs. The receptors derive from a female donor with Graves disease.

CDR3 DNA sequence: TGTGCCAGCAGCGCGTTCCGGGACAGGGTTAGGAGCAATCAGCCCCAGCATTTT. The encoded protein is CASSAFRDRVRSNQPQHF. The rearrangement joins TRBV9 to TRBJ1-5; 9 bases match TRBD1. The germline V gene encodes CDR1 SGDLS and CDR2 YYNGEE. There are 18 residues in the CDR3. The V segment lost 3 bases and the J segment 1 base; nucleotides outside the gene matches: 11.

In this sample, this clonotype turned up a few times. The chain carries TRBV12-3 or TRBV12-4 and TRBJ2-5, with D perhaps matching TRBD1 (7 bases). The CDR3 has 13 amino acids. Trimming took 5 bases from V and 8 from J, leaving 15 bases between them. CDR3 in amino acids: CASSQNRGGTQYF. DNA of the CDR3: TGTGCCAGCAGTCAAAACAGGGGAGGTACCCAGTACTTC.

This clonotype was detected ten times or more. The chain links TRBV20-1 to TRBJ2-1; D not certain. Trimming removed 3 bases from V and 4 bases from J, with 4 bases in between. This CDR3 region has 11 residues. From germline, CDR1 is DFQATT and CDR2 SNEGSKA (reference sequence). The CDR3 spells CSASGYNEQFF. CDR3 nucleotide sequence: TGCAGTGCTAGCGGATACAATGAGCAGTTCTTC.

In its sample, this clonotype was seen many times. This chain uses TRBV19 with TRBJ2-2; TRBD1 aligns across 7 bases. Germline values: CDR1 LNHDA, CDR2 SQIVND (reference sequence). The length of the CDR3 is 16 residues. V was clipped by 4 bases and J by 7 bases; unmatched bases: 12. The CDR3 protein is CASSKALRGLDGELFF. The CDR3 DNA follows: TGTGCCAGTAGTAAGGCCCTTAGGGGGCTGGACGGGGAGCTGTTTTTT.

This clonotype was counted between two and nine times. J is TRBJ2-2 and V is TRBV20-1; perhaps TRBD2 as D (6 bases). Germline V gives CDR1 DFQATT, CDR2 SNEGSKA (reference sequence). The CDR3 contains 16 residues. Trimming cost V 0 bases and J 2 bases, with 13 bases left between them. CDR3 loop: CSARDLGGSNTGELFF. CDR3 in DNA: TGCAGTGCTAGAGATCTCGGGGGAAGCAACACCGGGGAGCTGTTTTTT.

In its sample, this clonotype was seen a few times. The J gene is TRBJ2-2, the V gene TRBV24-1, with no clear D. The CDR3 consists of 14 residues. V gave up 6 bases and J gave up 0 bases, with 7 bases separating them. CDR1 is KGHDR, CDR2 SFDVKD, per germline. For the CDR3, the DNA is TGTGCCACCAGTTTTGGGTCGAACACCGGGGAGCTGTTTTTT. This gives the protein CATSFGSNTGELFF.

This clonotype was seen many times. This sequence joins TRBV20-1 and TRBJ2-7; D gene unclear. CDR1 is DFQATT and CDR2 is SNEGSKA in the germline V gene (reference sequence). The CDR3 is 13 amino acids. V was cut by 5 bases and J by 6 bases, with 17 bases left in between. The CDR3: CSAPDLRTGEQYF. The CDR3 nucleotides are TGCAGTGCTCCGGACCTGCGAACGGGCGAGCAGTACTTC.

This clonotype appeared many times. The genes are TRBV25-1 and TRBJ2-1; D gene uncertain. Trimming removed 0 bases at V and 2 bases at J, with 8 bases between. Per germline, CDR1 MGHDK and CDR2 SYGVNS. This CDR3 comprises 15 residues. CDR3 loop: CASSEYKGTYNEQFF. As DNA, the CDR3 is TGTGCCAGCAGTGAATATAAGGGAACCTACAATGAGCAGTTCTTC.

Many counts were recorded for this clonotype. This chain joins TRBV10-3 and TRBJ1-5; D is perhaps TRBD1 (6 bases). The CDR3 extends over 13 amino acids. V was shortened by 8 bases and J by 5 bases, with 13 bases between the two germline ends. CDR1 and CDR2 from the germline V gene are ENHRY and SYGVKD. This chain's CDR3 is CAIRGGVDQPQHF. The DNA for the CDR3 is TGTGCCATCCGAGGGGGTGTGGATCAGCCCCAGCATTTT.

This clonotype showed up many times. This sequence joins TRBV12-3 or TRBV12-4 and TRBJ1-5, with D uncertain. This CDR3 contains 14 residues. V was shortened by 2 bases and J by 4 bases, with 9 bases between the two germline ends. CDR3 DNA sequence: TGTGCCAGCAGTTTACAGGACGGGAATCAGCCCCAGCATTTT. Encoded protein: CASSLQDGNQPQHF.

The table lists this clonotype with many counts. The genes are TRBV27 and TRBJ2-3; 10 bases match TRBD2. CDR1 is MNHEY, CDR2 SMNVEV, per germline (reference sequence). Germline trimming cut 4 bases from V and 0 bases from J; bases unmatched to any gene: 4. The CDR3 length is 16 residues. CDR3 amino acids: CASSYRTSGSTDTQYF. The CDR3 coding sequence is TGTGCCAGCAGTTACCGGACTAGCGGTAGCACAGATACGCAGTATTTT.

The V call is TRBV7-9, the J call TRBJ1-4; 7 bases align to TRBD1. The germline CDR1 and CDR2 sequences are SEHNR and FQNEAQ (reference sequence). The junction had 8 bases not matched to a gene; V was cut back by 5 bases and J by 8 bases. This CDR3 is 14 amino acids long. This CDR3 reads CASSVRTGQEKLFF. The CDR3 DNA reads as TGTGCCAGCAGCGTCAGAACGGGACAGGAAAAACTGTTTTTT. The full variable domain, its missing parts supplied by reference TRBV7-9 and TRBJ1-4, is DTGVSQNPRHKITKRGQNVTFRCDPISEHNRLYWYRQTLGQGPEFLTYFQNEAQLEKSRLLSDRFSAERPKGSFSTLEIQRTEQGDSAMYLCASSVRTGQEKLFFGSGTQLSVL.

This clonotype was seen a handful of times. A single base separates this from a much larger clone, so it may be a read error. The chain links TRBV15 to TRBJ2-3; 13 bases map to TRBD2. Germline V gives CDR1 LNHNV, CDR2 YYDKDF (reference sequence). With 5 bases clipped from V and 5 bases from J, the junction kept 1 base outside the gene matches. The CDR3 has 14 amino acids. The CDR3 protein is CATSRLAGGDTQYF. In nucleotides, the CDR3 is TGTGCCACCAGCCGACTAGCGGGAGGAGATACGCAGTATTTT.

This clonotype has a count of ten or more. The chain combines TRBV29-1 with TRBJ2-7; no firm D call. This CDR3 comprises 11 residues. Between the trimmed V and J ends, which lost 2 bases and 8 bases, there was a span of 10 bases. Germline V gives CDR1 SQVTM, CDR2 ANQGSEA. CDR3 residues: CSVESGEKQYF. The CDR3 DNA is TGCAGCGTTGAATCTGGCGAAAAGCAGTACTTC.

The chain links TRBV6-2 or TRBV6-3 to TRBJ2-2, with unresolved D. This CDR3 spans 12 amino acids. CDR1 is MNHEY, CDR2 SVGEGT, per germline. Trimming stripped 7 bases from V and 5 bases from J, with 8 bases between. CDR3 bases: TGTGCCAGCAAGGTCCAAACCGGGGAGCTGTTTTTT. Translation gives CASKVQTGELFF.

This clonotype was picked up many times. The chain carries TRBV11-2 and TRBJ2-1; 8 bases are a match to TRBD2. V lost 0 bases to trimming and J lost 4 bases; unmatched junction nucleotides: 8. This CDR3 spans 17 amino acids. Looked up from germline, CDR1 is SGHAT and CDR2 is FQNNGV. The CDR3, as DNA: TGTGCCAGCAGCTTAGATGGGGCTAGCGGGCCTTACAATGAGCAGTTCTTC. Amino acids: CASSLDGASGPYNEQFF. Full variable domain (remainder filled in from reference TRBV11-2 and TRBJ2-1): EAGVAQSPRYKIIEKRQSVAFWCNPISGHATLYWYQQILGQGPKLLIQFQNNGVVDDSQLPKDRFSAERLKGVDSTLKIQPAKLEDSAVYLCASSLDGASGPYNEQFFGPGTRLTVL.

This clonotype was found a few times. The chain links TRBV4-3 to TRBJ2-1; D is perhaps TRBD2 (6 bases). This CDR3 is 17 amino acids long. Looked up from germline, CDR1 is LGHNA and CDR2 is YSLEER. V lost 3 bases and J lost 0, with 15 bases in between. CDR3 sequence: CASSHSRDFPSYNEQFF. As DNA, the CDR3 is TGCGCCAGCAGCCACTCCCGGGACTTTCCCTCCTACAATGAGCAGTTCTTC.

This clonotype was observed a few times. This chain uses TRBV25-1 with TRBJ2-3, with a weak D call TRBD1 (5 bases). Germline V lookup: CDR1 MGHDK, CDR2 SYGVNS. Trimming took 1 base from V and 0 from J, leaving 14 bases between them. CDR3 length: 17 amino acids. This CDR3 reads CASSESLGQGSTDTQYF. CDR3 nucleotides: TGTGCCAGCAGTGAATCCTTAGGGCAGGGAAGCACAGATACGCAGTATTTT.

On this clonotype itself: A much bigger clone sits one base away, suggesting this may be a read error. The chain combines TRBV11-1 with TRBJ2-5; D tentatively fits TRBD1 or TRBD2 (7 bases each). CDR3 length: 14 residues. Germline lookup yields CDR1 SGHAT and CDR2 FQDESV (reference sequence). Trimming removed 6 bases from V and 4 bases from J, with 15 bases in between. The CDR3 reads CASSDAGGAETQYF. In DNA form, the CDR3 reads TGTGCCAGCAGTGACGCAGGGGGGGCAGAGACCCAGTACTTC. Drawing the rest from reference TRBV11-1 and TRBJ2-5, the complete variable domain is EAEVAQSPRYKITEKSQAVAFWCDPISGHATLYWYRQILGQGPELLVQFQDESVVDDSQLPKDRFSAERLKGVDSTLKIQPAELGDSAMYLCASSDAGGAETQYFGPGTRLLVL.

The sample holds a few counts of this clonotype. An end of the junction differs from the germline gene, which may be a read error. The chain combines TRBV20-1 with TRBJ2-5, with D tentatively TRBD1 (6 bases). The CDR3 consists of 15 residues. Germline lookup yields CDR1 DFQATT and CDR2 SNEGSKA (reference sequence). This CDR3 reads CSALPHQGQQGTQYF. CDR3 DNA: TGCAGTGCCCTCCCCCACCAAGGACAGCAAGGGACCCAGTACTTC.